Below, one T cell receptor beta chain is given with its context. As yet, its antigen is unknown. Measured with immunoSEQ multiplex PCR; TCRdb has only the in-frame clones, and not every one. The table shows fewer than 35,000 clones, with approximately 89% occurring only once. The entry originates in a study of T cell responses to AZD1222 COVID-19 vaccine. This CDR3 region has 12 residues. CDR1 is WNHNN and CDR2 is SYGVQD in the germline V gene (reference sequence). V lost 2 bases and J lost 2, with 3 bases in between. Study results and limitations: Donors skewed white British and female; clonal diversity was possibly underestimated.

This receptor was identified in an adult in good health. The V and J genes are TRBV10-1 and TRBJ1-2; D gene uncertain. This specimen was peripheral blood, taken on day 0 of AZD1222 vaccination. The CDR3 loop reads CASSEGNYGYTF. The DNA of the CDR3 is TGCGCCAGCAGTGAGGGGAACTATGGCTACACCTTC.